The T cell receptor (beta chain) under discussion was sequenced for a study of T cells in Graves' hyperthyroidism and ophthalmopathy. The overall study: Blood was drawn when the patient was first diagnosed and still untreated. General study results and limits: Separating ophthalmopathy from stable hyperthyroidism was achieved by a 13 V-J model.

The blood specimen was taken at initial hyperthyroidism diagnosis, before any ophthalmopathy symptoms. With V trimmed by 6 bases and J by 6 bases, 7 bases remained unmatched. Germline CDR1 reads MNHEY; CDR2 reads SVGEGT. The CDR3 runs 14 residues. From RNA transcripts, TCR beta CDR3 regions were amplified. HTBI primers drove first-round RT-PCR of the TCR CDR3. TCRdb re-analysed the multiplex PCR reads in MiXCR, keeping a single row per CDR3 protein. In the table there are nearly 600,000 distinct CDR3 sequences, approximately 15% of which are singletons. This clonotype was observed a few times. Its target is not known.

The V gene is TRBV6-2 or TRBV6-3, the J gene TRBJ2-2; TRBD2 matches at 7 bases. Sequenced input: blood. This receptor was taken from a woman aged 30 to 39 with Graves' hyperthyroidism that later progressed to Graves' ophthalmopathy. CDR3 sequence reads: CASRRSGAAGELFF. CDR3 nucleotides: TGTGCCAGCAGACGCAGCGGGGCCGCCGGGGAGCTGTTTTTT.